This TCR beta chain was obtained from a study of blood T cell repertoires in COVID-19. Source study methods: Reference gene primer amplification in the assay estimated nucleated cell counts. Some clones are missing from TCRdb's copy, which holds only in-frame ones; the method was immunoSEQ multiplex PCR. The DNA gave D and trimming, while V, J and clone size come from that table. This sample has roughly 260,000 clones, with 80% to 90% found just once. The material sequenced was PBMCs or T cells enriched from blood (not recorded which). This sequence was found in a woman aged 45-65 years who had recovered from COVID-19.

The CDR3 spells CASSIERGNEQYF. The CDR3 DNA reads TGTGCCAGTAGTATAGAGAGAGGGAACGAGCAGTACTTC. The rearrangement uses TRBV19 and TRBJ2-7, with D perhaps TRBD2 (5 bases). The CDR3 contains 13 residues. Trimming cost V 0 bases and J 5 bases, with 8 bases left between them. CDR1 and CDR2 from the germline V gene are LNHDA and SQIVND (reference sequence).